This T cell receptor (beta chain) was captured in a study of blood T cell repertoires in COVID-19. Study overall: The origin of the acute and convalescent COVID-19 samples was the United States, Italy and Spain. In each case, the material was cDNA or gDNA derived from T cells, B-cell-depleted T cells, or PBMCs.

This CDR3 spans 16 amino acids. CDR1 SGHVS and CDR2 FQNEAQ come from the germline V gene. V was trimmed by 2 bases and J by 4 bases, leaving 17 bases between them. In the original workflow: Estimates of nucleated cell counts were drawn from the amplification of reference gene primers. Measured with immunoSEQ multiplex PCR; TCRdb has only the in-frame clones, and not every one. Clone size and the V and J calls come from that table; the DNA yielded D and trimming. The table includes 150,000 to 170,000 clones, around 79% detected once. The chain has TRBV7-8 and TRBJ1-2, with D unresolved. The sample comprised peripheral blood. The receptor was derived from a man of 80 years or more with acute or convalescent COVID-19. The CDR3 DNA follows: TGTGCCAGCAGCTTATCCCATGGAGGCCTATCCTATGGCTACACCTTC. The encoded protein is CASSLSHGGLSYGYTF.